This TCR beta chain was documented in a study of blood T cells in healthy people across ages (dated by TCRdb to the mid-2010s). Study-level background: Template switching captured roughly one uniquely barcoded TCR beta cDNA molecule per two T cells in model experiments. Age-related changes in TCR beta repertoire diversity were measured in the study by deep sequencing normalized with unique cDNA molecular identifiers. The donors were split into four age groups: young (average around 15 years), middle-aged (39), aged (approximately 60) and long-lived (approximately 80). To avoid experimental bias, donors of different ages were spread randomly across the sequencing lanes. The study analyzed two additional independent replicas of 1 million unique cDNA reads from the same blood draw for two donors, one aged 18 to 30 and one aged 80 or older. Overall study results and their limits: The percentage of naive T cells measured by flow cytometry correlated strongly with observed TCR beta diversity. Because donor CMV infection status was unknown, age-related changes in expanded clonotypes were potentially confounded. Conclusive comparison of naive and antigen-experienced compartments was prevented by the profiling of bulk unsorted PBMCs. Compared with the aged group, the long-lived group had more naive CD4+ T cells, fewer expanded clones and increased TCR diversity, a pattern suggesting age selection. Estimates of total diversity from one million sequenced T cells were regarded as lower bounds and underestimates. As age increased, observed TCR beta diversity per million T cells dropped in a roughly linear way, and a significant reduction was already evident by age around 41.

Library prep was done by 5' RACE. TCRdb lists the instrument as Illumina HiSeq 2500. A second PCR of roughly 7 to 11 cycles was performed with a sample-barcoded 5' primer and a J-beta primer mix. Each TCR beta cDNA molecule received a unique molecular identifier from a template-switch 5' adaptor carrying 12 random nucleotides. At least 3 million CDR3-containing paired-end reads were obtained from each sample. The Mint cDNA synthesis kit, primed by a TRBC-specific oligonucleotide, was used to synthesize first-strand cDNA from all RNA. Following uracil-DNA glycosylase treatment, a first 18-cycle PCR with universal primers M1SS and BC2_uni_R was performed on all cDNA. In the authors' own workflow: Normalization of each sample was performed by random selection of 1 million high-quality reads, each carrying a distinct molecular identifier. Reads sharing molecular identifiers were discarded rather than binned into consensus sequences. CDR3 identification, clonotype clustering and error correction used MiTCR with a Q25 quality threshold and the strictest error-elimination algorithm. A nonparametric unseen species model with Euler transformation was used to estimate lower-bound total TCR beta diversity. The public reads were reprocessed in TCRdb via fastp at Q25 and MiXCR, keeping in-frame beta chains. Entries are consolidated by CDR3 protein sequence, retaining the most common genes and DNA. TCRdb assigned the V and J calls; the authors' analysis was not used. In all, the sample holds some 1.7 million distinct CDR3 sequences, and roughly 27% of those were seen once. Over 7% of the sample is taken by the ten largest.

CDR3 length: 14 amino acids, cysteine to phenylalanine. Just the 42-base CDR3 DNA is kept, in frame starting at base 1. Of note for this clonotype: Its antigen is not yet known. Only one base separates this from a far larger clonotype, so it likely reflects a read error.

The roughly 38 donors, aged roughly 6 to 90 years, were systemically healthy Caucasian individuals from Russia. Around 10 milliliters of peripheral blood were drawn from each donor into EDTA-treated Vacutainer tubes. Ficoll-Paque density-gradient centrifugation was used to isolate PBMCs, with at least 7 million per sample. Trizol reagent was used to extract total RNA from PBMCs, with at least 5 micrograms per sample. The percentages of naive CD45RAhigh/CD27high T cells were determined by flow cytometry on a PBMC aliquot from every donor. The sample taken for sequencing was blood. The clonotype was recovered from a woman in her twenties or thirties in good health. This sequence uses TRBV12-3 or TRBV12-4 and TRBJ2-7; the central 8 bases match TRBD2. Here the CDR3 is given as CASSLGRGAYEQDF. The sequence in DNA is TGTGCCAGCAGTTTAGGGCGGGGGGCCTACGAGCAGGACTTC.